Presented here are 10 T cell receptor beta chains from one specimen sequenced in a study of cytomegalovirus exposure and HLA in healthy donors. This PCR relied on a set of 60 Vbeta primers and 13 Jbeta primers. The assay was immunoSEQ multiplex PCR, and TCRdb's table has in-frame clones only and misses some. The profile shows 150,000 to 200,000 clones, 75% to 90% of them singletons. Sequences were obtained from PBMCs. These receptors were obtained from a woman aged 18-29 years in good health and CMV-seronegative.

The rearrangement joins TRBV6-1 to TRBJ2-7, with D perhaps TRBD1 (6 bases). Germline values: CDR1 MNHNS, CDR2 SASEGT. The CDR3 length is 15 residues. V was pared by 1 base and J by 5 bases, with 15 bases between. The CDR3 loop reads CASSEGVGGIHEQYF. As DNA, the CDR3 is TGTGCCAGCAGTGAAGGGGTAGGGGGAATCCACGAGCAGTACTTC.

The rearrangement links TRBV19 to TRBJ2-7; D may be TRBD1 (6 bases). The CDR3 is made up of 13 amino acids. Looked up from germline, CDR1 is LNHDA and CDR2 is SQIVND (reference sequence). Trimming stripped 11 bases from V and 8 bases from J, with 22 bases between. As DNA, the CDR3 is TGTGCCCCACCAGGGGACGTGGTATTAAAGCAGTACTTC. This codes for CAPPGDVVLKQYF.

The chain combines TRBV4-1 with TRBJ2-3; 13 bases fit TRBD2. The J segment lost 3 bases and the V segment lost 3 bases, leaving 12 bases of the junction unmatched. The germline gives CDR1 MGHRA, CDR2 YSYEKL. The CDR3 is 19 amino acids. The chain's CDR3 is CASSQLIRTSGGRTDTQYF. CDR3 DNA: TGCGCCAGCAGCCAGTTAATCCGGACTAGCGGGGGACGGACAGATACGCAGTATTTT.

The V call is TRBV7-9, the J call TRBJ1-2; D is ambiguous. Germline V gene data show CDR1 as SEHNR and CDR2 as FQNEAQ (reference sequence). The CDR3 contains 13 residues. Trimming removed 2 bases at V and 1 base at J, with 5 bases between. The CDR3 reads CASSLNSNYGYTF. CDR3 DNA sequence: TGTGCCAGCAGCTTAAACAGTAACTATGGCTACACCTTC.

This sequence joins TRBV28 and TRBJ1-6; no firm D call. The CDR3 totals 15 residues. The germline V and J ends were trimmed by 6 bases and 10 bases, with 19 bases remaining between them. Per the germline V gene, CDR1 is MDHEN and CDR2 is SYDVKM. In DNA form, the CDR3 reads TGTGCCAGCAGCTTGGCCGACGGACTCGGGTCACCCCTCCACTTT. Translated: CASSLADGLGSPLHF.

The rearrangement joins TRBV5-1 to TRBJ2-1, with TRBD1 matching 7 bases. Germline-derived CDR1 and CDR2 are SGHRS and YFSETQ. The ends lost 0 bases at V and 8 bases at J; junction bases unmatched: 2. CDR3 size: 13 residues. The CDR3 nucleotides are TGCGCCAGCAGCTTGGTAGGGGGCCATGAGCAGTTCTTC. It is translated as CASSLVGGHEQFF. Combining the CDR3 with reference TRBV5-1 and TRBJ2-1 gives the whole variable domain KAGVTQTPRYLIKTRGQQVTLSCSPISGHRSVSWYQQTPGQGLQFLFEYFSETQRNKGNFPGRFSGRQFSNSRSEMNVSTLELGDSALYLCASSLVGGHEQFFGPGTRLTVL.

V and J are TRBV5-1 and TRBJ2-2; 8 positions agree with TRBD2. Germline V gene sequence: CDR1 SGHRS, CDR2 YFSETQ. The V segment lost 0 bases and the J segment 3 bases; nucleotides outside the gene matches: 1. There are 15 residues in the CDR3. CDR3 bases: TGCGCCAGCAGCTTGGTGGGACTAGACACCGGGGAGCTGTTTTTT. As protein: CASSLVGLDTGELFF.

This clone came up once. The rearrangement uses TRBV6-6 and TRBJ1-1, with D hard to call. Per the germline V gene, CDR1 is MNHNY and CDR2 is SVGAGI (reference sequence). The germline V and J ends were trimmed by 5 bases and 3 bases, with 10 bases remaining between them. CDR3 length: 13 amino acids. The DNA of the CDR3 is TGTGCCAGCAGTGTCCCGGTGGACACTGAAGCTTTCTTT. Protein sequence: CASSVPVDTEAFF.

The CDR3 DNA sequence: TGTGCCAGCAGCTTTACGGTTCACGATGGCTACACCTTC. The encoded protein is CASSFTVHDGYTF. The rearrangement joins TRBV11-2 to TRBJ1-2; D unclear. The V and J ends lost 3 bases and 6 bases respectively, with 11 bases between them. The CDR3 covers 13 residues. In germline, CDR1 is SGHAT, CDR2 FQNNGV.

This clone was seen just once. This chain uses TRBV27 with TRBJ2-3; TRBD2 agrees at 7 bases. This CDR3 is built from 15 residues. Germline V gene lookup returns CDR1 MNHEY and CDR2 SMNVEV (reference sequence). J was trimmed by 7 bases and V by 0 bases; bases with no gene match: 7. This CDR3 is CASSLSKAGSNTQYF. DNA of the CDR3: TGTGCCAGCAGTTTATCAAAAGCGGGGTCAAATACGCAGTATTTT.